This T cell receptor (beta chain) was observed in a study of cytomegalovirus exposure and HLA in healthy donors. The CDR3 extends over 14 amino acids. The germline CDR1 and CDR2 sequences are MNHEY and SVGAGI. V lost 2 bases and J lost 1, with 5 bases in between. 13 Jbeta primers and 60 Vbeta primers were used for the PCR. TCRdb keeps only in-frame clones here, not all; method: immunoSEQ multiplex PCR. This table holds 130,000 or so clones, around four fifths found once. This clone occurred once. This clonotype originated in a female donor in good health and CMV-seronegative. Sequenced material: PBMCs. The gene calls are TRBV6-5 and TRBJ1-4; D might be TRBD1 (5 bases). This CDR3 reads CASSYQGTNEKLFF. For the CDR3, the DNA is TGTGCCAGCAGTTACCAGGGAACTAATGAAAAACTGTTTTTT.